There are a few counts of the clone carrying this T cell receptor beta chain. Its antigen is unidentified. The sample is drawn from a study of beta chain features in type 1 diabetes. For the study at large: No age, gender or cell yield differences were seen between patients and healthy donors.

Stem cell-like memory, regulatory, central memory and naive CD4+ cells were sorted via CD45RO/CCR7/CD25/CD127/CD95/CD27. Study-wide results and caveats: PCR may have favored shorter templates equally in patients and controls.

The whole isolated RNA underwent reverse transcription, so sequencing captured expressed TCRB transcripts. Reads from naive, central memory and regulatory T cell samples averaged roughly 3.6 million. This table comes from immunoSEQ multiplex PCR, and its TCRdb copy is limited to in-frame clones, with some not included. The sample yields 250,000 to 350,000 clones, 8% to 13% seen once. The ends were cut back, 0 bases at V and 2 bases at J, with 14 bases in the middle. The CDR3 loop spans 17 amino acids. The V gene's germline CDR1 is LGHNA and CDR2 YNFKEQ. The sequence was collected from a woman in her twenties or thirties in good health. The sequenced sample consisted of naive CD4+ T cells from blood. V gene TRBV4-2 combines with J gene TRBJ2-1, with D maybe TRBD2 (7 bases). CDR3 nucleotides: TGTGCCAGCAGCCAAGATCCTATCGGGGGGCCCTACAATGAGCAGTTCTTC. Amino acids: CASSQDPIGGPYNEQFF.